The 23 T cell receptor beta chains listed next were all sequenced from one sample in a study of cytomegalovirus exposure and HLA in healthy donors. Profiling relied on immunoSEQ multiplex PCR, and the TCRdb table lists in-frame clones only, not all of them. The repertoire includes approximately 70,000 clones, around 94% of them detected once, and 0.5% to 0.75% sits in the top ten. Sequences were obtained from PBMCs. Receptor source: a woman aged 18-29 years in good health and CMV-seronegative.

This chain connects TRBV6-5 to TRBJ2-7; 7 bases fit TRBD2. Germline V gene data show CDR1 as MNHEY and CDR2 as SVGAGI. Losses at the gene ends were 0 bases for V and 2 bases for J; bases not matched to a gene: 7. There are 16 residues in the CDR3. The CDR3 DNA follows: TGTGCCAGCAGTTACTCGGGAGGGAGGGGAGCCTACGAGCAGTACTTC. This translates into CASSYSGGRGAYEQYF.

This clone has a single count. The V gene is TRBV27, the J gene TRBJ1-2; 7 positions match TRBD1. The CDR3 sequence is 14 residues long. J was trimmed by 7 bases and V by 5 bases; bases with no gene match: 10. CDR1 is MNHEY and CDR2 is SMNVEV in the germline V gene (reference sequence). Here the CDR3 DNA reads TGTGCCAGCAGTGGAATAGACAGGGCGAGTGGCTACACCTTC. It encodes CASSGIDRASGYTF.

CDR3 DNA sequence: TGTGCCAGCAGTGTAGATCAGCCCCAGCATTTT. It specifies CASSVDQPQHF. The gene calls are TRBV27 and TRBJ1-5; unclear D gene. This CDR3 spans 11 amino acids. Trimming took off 5 bases at V and 5 bases at J, with 4 bases between the two ends. Germline V gives CDR1 MNHEY, CDR2 SMNVEV (reference sequence).

A remark on this clone: At one end the junction does not follow the germline gene, possibly because of a read error. Other DNA sequences from this sample encode an identical CDR3 as well. This chain uses TRBV6-5 with TRBJ2-2; TRBD2 agrees at 8 bases. Germline-derived CDR1 and CDR2 are MNHEY and SVGAGI. The CDR3 sequence is 14 residues long. CDR3 in amino acids: CASSYSREAGELFF. The CDR3 DNA sequence: TGTGCCAGCAGCTACTCGCGGGAGGCCGGGGAGCTGTTTTTT.

V gene TRBV19 combines with J gene TRBJ2-7; TRBD2 aligns across 8 bases. Trimming at V came to 6 bases and at J to 3 bases, leaving 10 bases not matched to a gene. The CDR3 loop spans 15 amino acids. Germline-derived CDR1 and CDR2 are LNHDA and SQIVND (reference sequence). Here the CDR3 reads CASSTTSGLNYEQYF. For the CDR3, the DNA is TGTGCCAGTAGCACCACTAGCGGACTAAACTACGAGCAGTACTTC.

The chain has TRBV6-1 and TRBJ2-3; 9 bases line up with TRBD2. Germline V gives CDR1 MNHNS, CDR2 SASEGT. V was pared by 5 bases and J by 5 bases, with 5 bases of the junction left unmatched. This CDR3 region has 14 residues. The CDR3 nucleotides read TGTGCCAGCAGTAGCGGGGGGCAGGGAGATACGCAGTATTTT. It codes for CASSSGGQGDTQYF.

The chain combines TRBV4-1 with TRBJ2-5, with D possibly matching TRBD2 (6 bases). This CDR3 region has 17 residues. V was shortened by 4 bases and J by 2 bases, with 20 bases between the two germline ends. Germline loops: CDR1 MGHRA, CDR2 YSYEKL. The CDR3 coding sequence is TGCGCCAGCAGCCTCCCGACTTCGGCGGGGTTACAAGAGACCCAGTACTTC. It is translated as CASSLPTSAGLQETQYF.

The chain employs TRBV5-8 and TRBJ2-6; possibly TRBD2 for D (6 bases). Trimming took off 2 bases at V and 6 bases at J, with 12 bases between the two ends. The germline CDR1 and CDR2 sequences are SGHTS and YDEGEE. The length of the CDR3 is 15 residues. The CDR3 bases are TGTGCCAGCAGCTTCGGCGGGATTGCGGCCAACGTCCTGACTTTC. It translates to CASSFGGIAANVLTF.

This clone appeared a single time. The chain is built from TRBV7-2 and TRBJ2-7; 8 bases match TRBD1. Germline V lookup: CDR1 SGHTA, CDR2 FQGNSA. Germline trimming cut 3 bases from V and 8 bases from J; bases unmatched to any gene: 9. The CDR3 extends over 14 amino acids. CDR3 sequence (DNA): TGTGCCAGCAGCTTCGGGACAGGATCCACACAGCAGTACTTC. Its translation: CASSFGTGSTQQYF.

The CDR3 sequence is CASSPGQATWEQYF. The CDR3 DNA sequence: TGTGCCAGCAGCCCCGGACAGGCCACTTGGGAGCAGTACTTC. V and J are TRBV11-1 and TRBJ2-7; 7 bases fit TRBD1. The CDR3 has 14 amino acids. The V gene end was trimmed by 5 bases and the J gene end by 7 bases; junction bases not matched to a gene: 11. Germline assignment: CDR1 SGHAT and CDR2 FQDESV (reference sequence). Together with reference TRBV11-1 and TRBJ2-7, the CDR3 gives the full variable domain: EAEVAQSPRYKITEKSQAVAFWCDPISGHATLYWYRQILGQGPELLVQFQDESVVDDSQLPKDRFSAERLKGVDSTLKIQPAELGDSAMYLCASSPGQATWEQYFGPGTRLTVT.

V gene TRBV2 combines with J gene TRBJ1-1, with TRBD1 matching 8 bases. Germline V gene sequence: CDR1 SNHLY, CDR2 FYNNEI. The junction had 11 bases not matched to a gene; V was cut back by 7 bases and J by 7 bases. The CDR3 has 14 residues. In nucleotides, the CDR3 is TGTGCCAGCAACGCCAGACAGGGGTTGGGTGAAGCTTTCTTT. Amino acid sequence: CASNARQGLGEAFF.

The chain combines TRBV30 with TRBJ2-7; tentative D call: TRBD2 (6 bases). The CDR3 extends over 14 amino acids. CDR1 GTSNPN and CDR2 SVGIG come from the germline V gene (reference sequence). V gave up 0 bases and J gave up 1 base, with 10 bases separating them. The CDR3 protein is CAWSVLGGSYEQYF. The CDR3 DNA sequence: TGTGCCTGGAGTGTACTTGGGGGGTCCTACGAGCAGTACTTC.

This chain joins TRBV28 and TRBJ2-3; tentatively, D is TRBD1 (6 bases). Germline CDR1 is MDHEN and CDR2 is SYDVKM. The CDR3 spans 11 residues. V was cut by 8 bases and J by 7 bases, with 10 bases left in between. DNA of the CDR3: TGTGCCAGCGGCAGGGGTTATACGCAGTATTTT. The encoded protein is CASGRGYTQYF.

The chain's CDR3 is CASSLYPQGNQPQHF. The CDR3 bases are TGTGCCAGCAGCCTATACCCACAGGGGAATCAGCCCCAGCATTTT. The rearrangement links TRBV5-6 to TRBJ1-5, with 7 bases that match TRBD1. Germline assignment: CDR1 SGHDT and CDR2 YYEEEE. This CDR3 has 15 residues. With 4 bases clipped from V and 4 bases from J, the junction kept 8 bases outside the gene matches.

The V gene is TRBV7-9, the J gene TRBJ2-7; 7 bases match TRBD1. With V trimmed by 4 bases and J by 4 bases, 13 bases remained unmatched. The CDR3 is 16 amino acids. Germline loops: CDR1 SEHNR, CDR2 FQNEAQ (reference sequence). The CDR3 sequence is CASSSHQTGPFYEQYF. The CDR3 nucleotides are TGTGCCAGCAGCTCCCACCAGACAGGGCCCTTTTACGAGCAGTACTTC.

The rearrangement uses TRBV28 and TRBJ1-5; TRBD1 matches at 10 bases. This CDR3 has 13 amino acids. The germline V gene encodes CDR1 MDHEN and CDR2 SYDVKM. After removal of 9 bases from V and 6 bases from J, the junction contained 5 bases not matched to a gene. This chain's CDR3 is CASMTGGSQPQHF. The CDR3 DNA is TGTGCCAGTATGACAGGGGGCAGTCAGCCCCAGCATTTT.

The genes are TRBV6-1 and TRBJ1-2; no reliable D call. CDR1 and CDR2 (germline): MNHNS, SASEGT. The ends were cut back, 1 base at V and 4 bases at J, with 10 bases in the middle. The CDR3 has 14 residues. CDR3 amino acids: CASSEVGSSYGYTF. CDR3 nucleotides: TGTGCCAGCAGTGAAGTGGGCAGTTCCTATGGCTACACCTTC.

The J gene is TRBJ1-6, the V gene TRBV13, with D possibly matching TRBD1 (5 bases). This CDR3 has 14 amino acids. In germline, CDR1 is PRHDT, CDR2 FYEKMQ (reference sequence). Trimming took off 7 bases at V and 9 bases at J, with 16 bases between the two ends. CDR3 protein: CASTKGRGRSPLHF. The CDR3 DNA reads as TGTGCCAGCACCAAGGGGCGGGGACGTTCACCCCTCCACTTT.

The chain carries TRBV20-1 and TRBJ1-6, with 7 bases matching TRBD1. After removal of 8 bases from V and 14 bases from J, the junction contained 9 bases not matched to a gene. Germline CDR1 DFQATT, CDR2 SNEGSKA (reference sequence). The CDR3 totals 11 residues. The chain's CDR3 is CSPFRGNTLHF. The CDR3 DNA reads as TGCAGTCCCTTCAGGGGGAACACCCTCCACTTT.

This clone occurred once. The rearrangement joins TRBV4-1 to TRBJ1-5, with 8 bases that match TRBD1. V trimming: 1 base; J trimming: 1 base; junction bases outside the gene matches: 6. This CDR3 spans 17 amino acids. Germline-derived CDR1 and CDR2 are MGHRA and YSYEKL. CDR3 nucleotide sequence: TGCGCCAGCAGCCAAGTACAGGGGGAGATGAGCAATCAGCCCCAGCATTTT. Its protein is CASSQVQGEMSNQPQHF.

The chain carries TRBV5-5 and TRBJ2-1; 11 bases align to TRBD1. The CDR3 extends over 16 amino acids. CDR1 and CDR2 (germline): SGHKS, YYEKEE (reference sequence). Trimming at V came to 1 base and at J to 4 bases, leaving 4 bases not matched to a gene. CDR3 DNA: TGTGCCAGCAGCTTGTTTAGGGACAGGGGGTACAATGAGCAGTTCTTC. It specifies CASSLFRDRGYNEQFF.

J is TRBJ2-5 and V is TRBV28, with D possibly being TRBD1 (5 bases). The V end was cut by 2 bases, the J end by 2 bases, with 6 bases between. Germline values: CDR1 MDHEN, CDR2 SYDVKM. The length of the CDR3 is 13 residues. The CDR3 bases are TGTGCCAGCAGTTTACCAGGGCAAGAGACCCAGTACTTC. Its protein product is CASSLPGQETQYF.

This chain joins TRBV10-3 and TRBJ1-1; a weak D match, TRBD1 (5 bases). Germline CDR1 and CDR2: ENHRY and SYGVKD. V dropped 3 bases and J dropped 5 bases, with 16 bases sitting between them. The CDR3 loop spans 15 amino acids. The CDR3, as DNA: TGTGCCATCAGTGACTCTCGTCTGGGGGGAACTGAAGCTTTCTTT. Its protein is CAISDSRLGGTEAFF.